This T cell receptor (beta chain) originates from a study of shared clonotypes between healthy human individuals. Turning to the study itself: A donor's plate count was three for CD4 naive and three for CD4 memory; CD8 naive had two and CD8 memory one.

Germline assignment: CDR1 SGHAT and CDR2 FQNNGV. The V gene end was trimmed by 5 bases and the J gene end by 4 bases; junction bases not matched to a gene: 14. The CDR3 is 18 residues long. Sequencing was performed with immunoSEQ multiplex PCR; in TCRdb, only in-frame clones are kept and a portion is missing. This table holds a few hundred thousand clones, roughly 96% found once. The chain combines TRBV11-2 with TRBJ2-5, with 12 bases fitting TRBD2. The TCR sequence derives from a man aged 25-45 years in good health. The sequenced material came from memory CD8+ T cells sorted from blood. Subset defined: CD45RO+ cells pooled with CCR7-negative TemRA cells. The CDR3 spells CASSTHLAGGPQGETQYF. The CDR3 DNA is TGTGCCAGCAGCACCCATCTAGCGGGAGGGCCCCAGGGAGAGACCCAGTACTTC.